This T cell receptor beta chain originates from a study of human thymus T cells. J lost 4 bases, V lost 6 bases, and 3 bases had no gene match. The CDR3 runs 14 residues. The germline V gene encodes CDR1 MNHEY and CDR2 SMNVEV (reference sequence). Comments on this clone: Its cognate antigen is unknown.

Clones were sequenced by immunoSEQ multiplex PCR, and TCRdb holds only the in-frame ones, with some missing. This sample has tens of thousands of clones; around 96% occur once, and the top ten carry roughly 0.03%. Resections that were taken during corrective heart surgery supplied the thymus tissue. Study-wide results and caveats: Thymic and blood repertoires seemed to favor certain V and J genes.

The genes are TRBV27 and TRBJ2-5; 12 nucleotides agree with TRBD1. This TCR came from a boy in the first two years of life with a congenital heart defect but otherwise immunologically healthy. Sample: thymus tissue. The chain's CDR3 is CASSRDRGRETQYF. DNA of the CDR3: TGTGCCAGCAGCCGGGACAGGGGGCGAGAGACCCAGTACTTC.